This TCR beta chain stems from a study of T cell repertoires in cytomegalovirus infection. Ten or more counts support this clonotype. TCRdb analysed the reads with MiXCR anew, one entry per CDR3 protein. The data hold about 130,000 distinct CDR3 sequences, with roughly 9% observed a single time. With 3 bases clipped from V and 3 bases from J, the junction kept 4 bases outside the gene matches. The germline V gene encodes CDR1 DFQATT and CDR2 SNEGSKA (reference sequence). The CDR3 has 14 amino acids. Sequencing input: PBMCs. The source of this sequence is a human donor in good health (CMV status not recorded). Some clones in this sample may be carry-over from other donors' samples. The chain carries TRBV20-1 and TRBJ2-3; the match to TRBD2 covers 9 bases. CDR3: CSARLSGGTDTQYF. The CDR3 DNA is TGCAGTGCTAGGCTCAGCGGGGGGACAGATACGCAGTATTTT.